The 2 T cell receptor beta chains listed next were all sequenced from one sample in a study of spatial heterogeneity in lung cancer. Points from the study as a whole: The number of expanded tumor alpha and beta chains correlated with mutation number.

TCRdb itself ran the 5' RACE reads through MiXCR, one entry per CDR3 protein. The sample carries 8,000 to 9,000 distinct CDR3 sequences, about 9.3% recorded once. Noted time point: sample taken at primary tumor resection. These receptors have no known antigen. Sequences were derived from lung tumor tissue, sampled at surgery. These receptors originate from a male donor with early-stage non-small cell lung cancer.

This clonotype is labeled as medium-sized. In DNA form, the CDR3 reads TGTGCCAGCAGCTTAGCGGACAGGGAATCCGGGGAGCTGTTTTTT. Protein: CASSLADRESGELFF. The chain employs TRBV7-2 and TRBJ2-2; TRBD1 matches at 8 bases. Looked up from germline, CDR1 is SGHTA and CDR2 is FQGNSA. V was clipped by 0 bases and J by 6 bases; unmatched bases: 3. This CDR3 contains 15 residues.

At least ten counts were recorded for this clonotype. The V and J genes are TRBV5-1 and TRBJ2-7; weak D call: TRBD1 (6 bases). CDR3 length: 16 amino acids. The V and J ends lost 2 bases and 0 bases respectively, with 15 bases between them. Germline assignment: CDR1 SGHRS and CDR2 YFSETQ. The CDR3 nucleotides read TGCGCCAGCAGCTTTGTTGGACAGCCAGTCTCCTACGAGCAGTACTTC. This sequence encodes CASSFVGQPVSYEQYF.